This TCR beta chain appears in the sequencing data of a study of cytomegalovirus exposure and HLA in healthy donors. Study conclusions and caveats: Donor immune exposure was known only as CMV serostatus. A later analysis, which compared TCR beta chains of equal frequency, found the HLA-associated ones more clonally expanded. Later on, a genetic analysis was performed. It linked a missense variant in DCLRE1C with V- and J-gene trimming of TCR beta.

Whereas donors were nominally healthy upon sampling, unrecorded immune exposures were probable. The PCR employed 60 Vbeta primers together with 13 Jbeta primers. Repertoires were generated with immunoSEQ multiplex PCR, while TCRdb's copy carries only in-frame clones and drops some. The sample yields approximately 100,000 clones, about 80% seen once. In this sample, this clone turned up a few times. Its antigen is unidentified. Material: PBMCs. The sequence was obtained from a man aged 35 to 55 in good health and CMV-seronegative.

In DNA, the CDR3 is TGTGCCAGCAGCACATACAGGGGCACTGAAGCTTTCTTT. Translation gives CASSTYRGTEAFF. The V and J genes are TRBV13 and TRBJ1-1, with 7 bases aligning to TRBD1. Germline CDR1 reads PRHDT; CDR2 reads FYEKMQ (reference sequence). After removal of 5 bases from V and 4 bases from J, the junction contained 4 bases not matched to a gene. The length of the CDR3 is 13 residues. The variable domain in full, with the rest retrieved from reference TRBV13 and TRBJ1-1, is AAGVIQSPRHLIKEKRETATLKCYPIPRHDTVYWYQQGPGQDPQFLISFYEKMQSDKGSIPDRFSAQQFSDYHSELNMSSLELGDSALYFCASSTYRGTEAFFGQGTRLTVV.